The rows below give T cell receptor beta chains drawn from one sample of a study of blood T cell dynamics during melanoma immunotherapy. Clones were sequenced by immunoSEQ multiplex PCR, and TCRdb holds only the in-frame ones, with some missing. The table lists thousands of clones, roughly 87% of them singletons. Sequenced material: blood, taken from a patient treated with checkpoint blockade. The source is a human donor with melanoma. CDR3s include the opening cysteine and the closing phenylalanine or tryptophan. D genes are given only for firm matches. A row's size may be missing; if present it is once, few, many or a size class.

CASSFGQGAHTDTQYF,TGTGCCAGCAGCTTCGGACAGGGGGCGCACACAGATACGCAGTATTTT,.,TRBV11-1,TRBD1,TRBJ2-3
CASSLPGNNEQFF,TGTGCCAGCAGCTTACCAGGGAACAATGAGCAGTTCTTC,.,TRBV7-9,.,TRBJ2-1
CASTRDRGDRQYF,TGTGCCAGTACCAGGGACAGGGGAGATCGGCAGTACTTC,.,TRBV6-5,TRBD1,TRBJ2-5
CASSAGQVTRNTIYF,TGTGCCAGCAGCGCGGGACAGGTCACTAGAAACACCATATATTTT,.,TRBV9,TRBD1,TRBJ1-3
CASSSVTPGNTIYF,TGTGCCAGCAGCTCGGTTACTCCTGGAAACACCATATATTTT,.,TRBV5-5,.,TRBJ1-3
CSARDSEAFF,TGCAGCGCTCGGGACAGTGAAGCTTTCTTT,.,TRBV29-1,TRBD1,TRBJ1-1
CASSPLAGAQETQYF,TGTGCCAGCAGTCCGCTAGCGGGGGCACAAGAGACCCAGTACTTC,few,TRBV6-1,TRBD2,TRBJ2-5
CASSVDPGDEQYF,TGTGCCAGCAGCGTAGATCCAGGGGACGAGCAGTACTTC,.,TRBV9,.,TRBJ2-7
CASSARQGSGNTIYF,TGCGCCAGCAGCGCCCGACAGGGGTCTGGAAACACCATATATTTT,.,TRBV5-1,TRBD1,TRBJ1-3
CASSSLGPQGNYGYTF,TGTGCCAGCAGCTCCCTGGGCCCACAGGGTAACTATGGCTACACCTTC,.,TRBV11-2,.,TRBJ1-2
CATRGGWDNSPLHF,TGTGCCACACGGGGTGGTTGGGATAATTCACCCCTCCACTTT,.,TRBV10-3,.,TRBJ1-6
CAIRGRQGHEQYF,TGTGCCATCAGGGGTAGACAGGGCCACGAGCAGTACTTC,.,TRBV10-3,TRBD1,TRBJ2-7
CASSGGGSGLLRGNTIYF,TGTGCCAGCAGCGGGGGCGGGTCGGGGCTCCTGCGTGGAAACACCATATATTTT,.,TRBV7-2,.,TRBJ1-3
CASSSGLAAYNEQFF,TGTGCCAGCAGCTCGGGACTAGCGGCCTACAATGAGCAGTTCTTC,.,TRBV5-4,TRBD2,TRBJ2-1
CASRDQGSLTDTQYF,TGCGCCAGCAGAGACCAGGGGAGTCTGACAGATACGCAGTATTTT,once,TRBV10-2,.,TRBJ2-3
CASSPLTGIGNTIYF,TGTGCCAGCAGCCCTTTGACAGGGATCGGAAACACCATATATTTT,.,TRBV5-6,TRBD1,TRBJ1-3
CSVLTGTNEKLFF,TGCAGCGTTTTGACAGGAACTAATGAAAAACTGTTTTTT,.,TRBV29-1,.,TRBJ1-4
CASSLAHGQDSPLHF,TGTGCCAGCAGCTTAGCGCACGGACAAGACTCACCCCTCCACTTT,few,TRBV7-6,.,TRBJ1-6
CASSLQVYNSPLHF,TGTGCCAGCAGCTTACAAGTCTATAATTCACCCCTCCACTTT,.,TRBV11-2,.,TRBJ1-6
CASSSIGLADETQYF,TGTGCCAGCAGCTCAATAGGACTAGCCGATGAGACCCAGTACTTC,.,TRBV7-3,TRBD2,TRBJ2-5
CASSNRGGSGADTQYF,TGTGCCAGCAGTAACCGCGGGGGGTCGGGGGCAGATACGCAGTATTTT,.,TRBV6-4,TRBD2,TRBJ2-3
CASRIAGNTDTQYF,TGTGCCAGCAGGATAGCGGGTAACACAGATACGCAGTATTTT,.,TRBV2,TRBD2,TRBJ2-3
CASSPGLGVTEAFF,TGTGCCAGCTCACCCGGACTTGGGGTCACTGAAGCTTTCTTT,.,TRBV18,.,TRBJ1-1
CASSLVLRQPQHF,TGTGCCAGCAGCTTGGTCCTAAGGCAGCCCCAGCATTTT,.,TRBV5-8,.,TRBJ1-5
CASSLVPSAPGELFF,TGTGCCAGCAGCTTGGTGCCTAGCGCCCCCGGGGAGCTGTTTTTT,.,TRBV5-5,.,TRBJ2-2
CASSLGVLDGYTF,TGTGCCAGCAGTTTGGGGGTTTTGGATGGCTACACCTTC,.,TRBV6-6,.,TRBJ1-2
CASSEVLGQAYEQYF,TGTGCCAGCAGTGAAGTCCTCGGGCAGGCCTACGAGCAGTACTTC,.,TRBV2,.,TRBJ2-7